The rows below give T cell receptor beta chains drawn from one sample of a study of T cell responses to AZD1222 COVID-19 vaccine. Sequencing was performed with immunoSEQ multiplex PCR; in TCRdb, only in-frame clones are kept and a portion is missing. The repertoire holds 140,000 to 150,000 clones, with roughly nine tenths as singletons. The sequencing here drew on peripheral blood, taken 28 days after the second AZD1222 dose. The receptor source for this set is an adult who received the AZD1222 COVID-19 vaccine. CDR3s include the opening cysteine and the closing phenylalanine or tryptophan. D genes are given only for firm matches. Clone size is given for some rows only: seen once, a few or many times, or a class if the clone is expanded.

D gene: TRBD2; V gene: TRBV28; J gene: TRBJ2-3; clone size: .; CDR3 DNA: TGTGCCTCCAGGGCGGGAGCCACAGATACGCAGTATTTT; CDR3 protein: CASRAGATDTQYF
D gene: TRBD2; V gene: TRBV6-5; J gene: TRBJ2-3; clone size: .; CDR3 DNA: TGTGCCAGCAGTACCCGCAATAGCGGGGATACGCAGTATTTT; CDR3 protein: CASSTRNSGDTQYF
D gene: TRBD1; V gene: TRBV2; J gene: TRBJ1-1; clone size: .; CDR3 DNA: TGTGCCAGCACCCCAGGGGGGGCAGATTCTGCTTTCTTT; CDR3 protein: CASTPGGADSAFF
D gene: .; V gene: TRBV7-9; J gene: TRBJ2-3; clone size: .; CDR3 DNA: TGTGCCAGCAGCCGTTACAGGGATACGCAGTATTTT; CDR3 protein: CASSRYRDTQYF
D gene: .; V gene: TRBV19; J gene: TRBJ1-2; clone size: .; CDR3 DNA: TGTGCCAGCGGAAAGACAGGAGTTGGCTATGGCTACACCTTC; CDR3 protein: CASGKTGVGYGYTF
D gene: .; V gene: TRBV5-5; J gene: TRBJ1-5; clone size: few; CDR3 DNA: TGTGCCAGCAGCTTGACTTTAAGAGGCGATCAGCCCCAGCATTTT; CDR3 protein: CASSLTLRGDQPQHF
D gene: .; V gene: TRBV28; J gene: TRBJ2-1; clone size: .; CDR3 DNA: TGTGCCAGCAGTGTACCCGGCAATGAGCAGTTCTTC; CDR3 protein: CASSVPGNEQFF
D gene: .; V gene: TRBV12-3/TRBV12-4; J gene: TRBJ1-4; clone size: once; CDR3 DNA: TGTGCCAGCAGTTTCCAGGGCGCGGGTGGACTGTTTTTT; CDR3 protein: CASSFQGAGGLFF
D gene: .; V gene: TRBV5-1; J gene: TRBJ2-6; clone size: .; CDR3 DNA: TGCGCCAGCAGCTTGGAAGACTCTGGGGCCAACGTCCTGACTTTC; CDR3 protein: CASSLEDSGANVLTF
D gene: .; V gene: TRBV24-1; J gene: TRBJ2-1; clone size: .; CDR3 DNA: TGTGCCACCACGGACTGGTTTTACAATGAGCAGTTCTTC; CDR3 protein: CATTDWFYNEQFF
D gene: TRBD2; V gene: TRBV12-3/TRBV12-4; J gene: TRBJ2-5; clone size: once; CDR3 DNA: TGTGCCAGCAGACTAGCGGGGGGTGAGACCCAGTACTTC; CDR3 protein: CASRLAGGETQYF
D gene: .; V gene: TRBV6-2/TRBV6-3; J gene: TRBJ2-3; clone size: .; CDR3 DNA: TGTGCCAGCAGTTACGCGACTAGAAGACCAGATACGCAGTATTTT; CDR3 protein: CASSYATRRPDTQYF
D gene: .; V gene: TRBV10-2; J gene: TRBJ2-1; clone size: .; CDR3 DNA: TGCGCCAGCAGTGGGTGGGGGCGTTCCAACAATGAGCAGTTCTTC; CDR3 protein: CASSGWGRSNNEQFF
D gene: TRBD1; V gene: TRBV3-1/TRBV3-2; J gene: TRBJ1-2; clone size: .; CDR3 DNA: TGTGCCAGCAGCCAAGCACCGACAGGGGGTGGCTACACCTTC; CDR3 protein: CASSQAPTGGGYTF
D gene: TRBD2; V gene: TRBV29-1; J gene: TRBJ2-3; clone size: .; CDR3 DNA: TGCAGCGTTGCAGCGGGGGTAGTAGATACGCAGTATTTT; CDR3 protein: CSVAAGVVDTQYF
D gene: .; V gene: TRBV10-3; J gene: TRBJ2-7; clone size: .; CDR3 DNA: TGTGCCATCAGTGCCGGACAGCCATACGAGCAGTACTTC; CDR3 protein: CAISAGQPYEQYF
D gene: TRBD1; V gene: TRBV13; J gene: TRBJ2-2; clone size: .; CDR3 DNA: TGTGCCAGCAGCTGGGACAGATACACCGGGGAGCTGTTTTTT; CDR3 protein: CASSWDRYTGELFF
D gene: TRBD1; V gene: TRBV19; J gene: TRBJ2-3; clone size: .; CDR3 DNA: TGTGCCAGTAGTATCCAGGGACAGGGAACAGATACGCAGTATTTT; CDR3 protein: CASSIQGQGTDTQYF
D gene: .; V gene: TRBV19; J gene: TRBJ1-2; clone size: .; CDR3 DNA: TGTGCCAGTAGTGTTAGCGGGACGGCGAACTATGGCTACACCTTC; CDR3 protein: CASSVSGTANYGYTF
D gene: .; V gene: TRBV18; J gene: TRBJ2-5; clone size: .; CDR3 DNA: TGTGCCAGCTCATTACCGGTAGTAGAGACCCAGTACTTC; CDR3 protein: CASSLPVVETQYF
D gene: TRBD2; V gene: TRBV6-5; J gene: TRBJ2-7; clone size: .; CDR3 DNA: TGTGCCAGCAGTCCCACCACGGGGGGAGGCTACGAGCAGTACTTC; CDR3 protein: CASSPTTGGGYEQYF
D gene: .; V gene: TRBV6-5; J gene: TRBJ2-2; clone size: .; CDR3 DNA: TGTGCCAGCAGCCTTTATTCCGGGGAGCTGTTTTTT; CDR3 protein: CASSLYSGELFF
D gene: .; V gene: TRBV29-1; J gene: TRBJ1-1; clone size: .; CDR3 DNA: TGCAGCGTTGTTCCAGGGTCAGGCACTGAAGCTTTCTTT; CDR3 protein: CSVVPGSGTEAFF
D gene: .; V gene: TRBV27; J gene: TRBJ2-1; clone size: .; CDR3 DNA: TGTGCCAGCAGTCTGGGACCGCTTCCTTACAATGAGCAGTTCTTC; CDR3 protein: CASSLGPLPYNEQFF
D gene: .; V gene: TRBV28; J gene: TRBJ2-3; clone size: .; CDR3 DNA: TGTGCCAGCAGTTTATTGGGGGCAGAGGGTACCAGCACAGATACGCAGTATTTT; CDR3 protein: CASSLLGAEGTSTDTQYF
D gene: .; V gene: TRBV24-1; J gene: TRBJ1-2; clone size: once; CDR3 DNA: TGTGCCACCAGTGATTTGACTGGTAACTATGGCTACACCTTC; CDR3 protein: CATSDLTGNYGYTF
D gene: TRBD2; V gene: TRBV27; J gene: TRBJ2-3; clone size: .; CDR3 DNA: TGTGCCAGCAGTCCCACTAGCGGGGGGGCATCAGATACGCAGTATTTT; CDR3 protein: CASSPTSGGASDTQYF
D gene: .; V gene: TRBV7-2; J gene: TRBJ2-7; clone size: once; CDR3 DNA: TGTGCCAGCAGCGTCGCCTACGAGCAGTACTTC; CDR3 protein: CASSVAYEQYF
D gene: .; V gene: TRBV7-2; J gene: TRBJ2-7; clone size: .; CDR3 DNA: TGTGCCAGCAGCTTAGCGCCCCCTACGGGACCCTACGAGCAGTACTTC; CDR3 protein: CASSLAPPTGPYEQYF
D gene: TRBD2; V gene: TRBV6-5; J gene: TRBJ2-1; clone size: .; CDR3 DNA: TGTGCCAGCAGCGCCAGCGGGGGCGGTTACAATGAGCAGTTCTTC; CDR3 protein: CASSASGGGYNEQFF
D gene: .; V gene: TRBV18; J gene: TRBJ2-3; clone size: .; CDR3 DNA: TGTGCCAGCTCACCATCCGGGACAGATACGCAGTATTTT; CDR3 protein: CASSPSGTDTQYF
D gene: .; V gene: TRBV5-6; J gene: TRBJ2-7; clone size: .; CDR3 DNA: TGTGCCAGCAGCTTGTGGGGGTACGAGCAGTACTTC; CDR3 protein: CASSLWGYEQYF
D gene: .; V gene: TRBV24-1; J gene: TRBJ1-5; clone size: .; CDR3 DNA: TGTGCCACCCAGGGGCCCCGGATTGATTCGCCCCAGCATTTT; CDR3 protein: CATQGPRIDSPQHF
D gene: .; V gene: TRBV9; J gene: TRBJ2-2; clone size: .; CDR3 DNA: TGTGCCAGCAGCGTCAACACCGTCGACGCACTAAGAGGGCTCACCGGGGAGCTGTTTTTT; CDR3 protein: CASSVNTVDALRGLTGELFF
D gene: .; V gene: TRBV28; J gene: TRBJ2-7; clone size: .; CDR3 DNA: TGTGCCAGCAGTTTTGGGTCCAGGGTCCCTTACGAGCAGTACTTC; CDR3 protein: CASSFGSRVPYEQYF
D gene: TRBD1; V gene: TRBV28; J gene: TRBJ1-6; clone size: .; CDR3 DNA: TGTGCCAGCAGGGGGACAGGGGATAATTCACCCCTCCACTTT; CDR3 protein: CASRGTGDNSPLHF
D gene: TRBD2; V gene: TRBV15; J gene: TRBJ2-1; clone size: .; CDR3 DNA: TGTGCCACCAGCAGAGAATTAGCGGGCCACAATGAGCAGTTCTTC; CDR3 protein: CATSRELAGHNEQFF
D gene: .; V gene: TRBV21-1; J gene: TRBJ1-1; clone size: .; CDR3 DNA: TGTGCCAGCAGCATAACAGGGTGGGGTAGAGCTTTCTTT; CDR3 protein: CASSITGWGRAFF
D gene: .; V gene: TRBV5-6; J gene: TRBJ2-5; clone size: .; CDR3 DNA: TGTGCCAGCAGCCACCAAGAGACCCAGTACTTC; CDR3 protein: CASSHQETQYF
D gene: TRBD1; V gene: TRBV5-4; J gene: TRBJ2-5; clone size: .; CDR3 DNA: TGTGCCAGCAGCGAACAGGGGAAAGAGACCCAGTACTTC; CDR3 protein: CASSEQGKETQYF
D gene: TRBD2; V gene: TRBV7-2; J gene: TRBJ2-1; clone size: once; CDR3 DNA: TGTGCCAGCAGCCCAGAGGGCGGGAGGCCCAATGAGCAGTTCTTC; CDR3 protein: CASSPEGGRPNEQFF
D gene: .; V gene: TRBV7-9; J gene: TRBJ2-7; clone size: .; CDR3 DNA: TGTGCCAGCAGCCCGAGTGAAGCCTACGAGCAGTACTTC; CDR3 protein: CASSPSEAYEQYF